This T cell receptor beta chain came from a study of blood T cell repertoires in COVID-19. The CDR3 has 15 amino acids. The V end was cut by 1 base, the J end by 4 bases, with 14 bases between. The germline V gene encodes CDR1 SGHRS and CDR2 YFSETQ. Method: immunoSEQ multiplex PCR; TCRdb's copy keeps in-frame clones and lacks some. The table includes more than 80,000 clones, approximately 84% detected once. The chain is built from TRBV5-1 and TRBJ1-1; maybe TRBD1 (6 bases). Sequencing was carried out using peripheral blood. The sequence was collected from a woman aged 55-70 years with acute or convalescent COVID-19. This CDR3 reads CASSLQGRPTTEAFF. The DNA for the CDR3 is TGCGCCAGCAGCTTGCAGGGGCGGCCCACCACTGAAGCTTTCTTT.